Given below is one TCR beta chain in context. CDR1 and CDR2 (germline): SGHDN, FVKESK. Between the trimmed V and J ends, which lost 3 bases and 0 bases, there was a span of 17 bases. The CDR3 consists of 17 residues. This sample was taken from a study of blood T cell repertoires in COVID-19. In the study overall: Spain, Italy and the United States supplied samples that represented acute and convalescent COVID-19. Sources were T cells, B-cell-depleted T cells, or PBMCs; the material itself was cDNA or gDNA.

Only in-frame clones appear in the TCRdb table, and some are missing; sequencing was by immunoSEQ multiplex PCR. The table includes tens of thousands of clones, 88% detected once. The V call is TRBV14, the J call TRBJ1-1; the D gene is possibly TRBD1 (6 bases). Specimen: peripheral blood. This sequence originates from a man in his 60s with acute or convalescent COVID-19. CDR3 residues: CASSHTQGVPMNTEAFF. CDR3 nucleotide sequence: TGTGCCAGCAGCCACACACAGGGAGTCCCTATGAACACTGAAGCTTTCTTT.